These 20 T cell receptor beta chains came from one sample sequenced in a study of blood T cells in healthy people across ages. The use of a sample-barcoded 5' primer and a J-beta primer mix characterized a second PCR of roughly 6 to 11 cycles. MiXCR, run by TCRdb on the 5' RACE reads, gives a single entry per CDR3 protein. Of about 730,000 distinct CDR3 sequences in the sample, about 40% were seen once. Sequenced sample: blood. All receptors derive from a woman aged 60-75 years in good health.

This sequence joins TRBV20-1 and TRBJ2-1; TRBD2 matches at 10 bases. V shed 3 bases, J shed 11 bases, and the junction held 13 bases outside the gene matches. The CDR3 has 15 amino acids. Per the germline V gene, CDR1 is DFQATT and CDR2 is SNEGSKA (reference sequence). CDR3 bases: TGCAGTGCTAGTTTTGGGGGACTAGCGACAATGAAGCAGTTCTTC. It specifies CSASFGGLATMKQFF.

Concerning this clonotype: A much larger clone lies a single base off, so this may be a read error. This rearrangement joins TRBV5-6 to TRBJ2-5; 8 nucleotides line up with TRBD2. The J call is in doubt because the DNA end fits TRBJ2-7 better. The CDR3 is made up of 14 amino acids. Germline V gene sequence: CDR1 SGHDT, CDR2 YYEEEE. CDR3 region: CASSFAGTSDEQYF. The CDR3 coding sequence is TGTGCCAGCAGCTTTGCCGGGACTAGTGACGAGCAGTACTTC.

The CDR3 nucleotides are TGTGCCAGCAGCATCGGGCCAATCACGGAAGCAATCAGCCGGCTCCAGCATTTT. Protein sequence: CASSIGPITEAISRLQHF. The chain couples TRBV28 to TRBJ1-5, with no clear D. V shed 6 bases and J shed 12 bases, with 33 bases lying between them. The CDR3 contains 18 residues. The V gene's germline CDR1 is MDHEN and CDR2 SYDVKM.

The chain carries TRBV14 and TRBJ2-2, with D possibly matching TRBD1 (6 bases). Germline CDR1 is SGHDN and CDR2 is FVKESK. Trimming removed 8 bases from V and 4 bases from J, with 14 bases in between. CDR3 length: 14 amino acids. The CDR3 nucleotides are TGTGCCAGCGCCCTTCAGGGGAGCACCGGGGAGCTGTTTTTT. Amino acid sequence: CASALQGSTGELFF.

This chain connects TRBV6-5 to TRBJ1-1; D is possibly TRBD1 (5 bases). V was clipped by 4 bases and J by 3 bases, with 9 bases between them. This CDR3 region has 13 residues. The germline V gene encodes CDR1 MNHEY and CDR2 SVGAGI. CDR3 coding DNA: TGTGCCAGCAGTTGGGGCAGGGACACTGAAGCTTTCTTT. This codes for CASSWGRDTEAFF.

This rearrangement joins TRBV20-1 to TRBJ2-1; D possibly corresponds to TRBD2 (7 bases). The CDR3 extends over 16 amino acids. The ends were cut back, 6 bases at V and 6 bases at J, with 24 bases in the middle. Looked up from germline, CDR1 is DFQATT and CDR2 is SNEGSKA (reference sequence). The DNA of the CDR3 is TGCAGTGCCCGATCGGGGGGCGGGATATACGGCAATGAGCAGTTCTTC. This encodes CSARSGGGIYGNEQFF.

The chain is built from TRBV7-2 and TRBJ2-1; possibly TRBD1 or TRBD2 for D (6 bases each). This CDR3 has 14 amino acids. The germline gives CDR1 SGHTA, CDR2 FQGNSA. V lost 2 bases and J 7 bases, leaving 12 bases between the germline ends. The DNA for the CDR3 is TGTGCCAGCAGCTTATTCTTAGGGGGGAATGAGCAGTTCTTC. Translated, it gives CASSLFLGGNEQFF.

This clonotype was found a few times. The chain links TRBV20-1 to TRBJ1-5; tentatively, D is TRBD1 (5 bases). This CDR3 has 14 amino acids. CDR1 DFQATT and CDR2 SNEGSKA come from the germline V gene (reference sequence). The V end lost 3 bases, the J end lost 6 bases, and 15 bases lay between the germline ends. The CDR3, as DNA: TGCAGTGCTAGCGGGGCAGGGTTCAGTCAGCCCCAGCATTTT. Translated, it gives CSASGAGFSQPQHF.

J is TRBJ2-3 and V is TRBV29-1, with D perhaps matching TRBD2 (5 bases). The germline gives CDR1 SQVTM, CDR2 ANQGSEA. V was cut by 6 bases and J by 1 base, with 20 bases left in between. The CDR3 totals 16 residues. The CDR3 DNA is TGCAGCGTGATCTACCTGACGGGGTCGGGCACAGATACGCAGTATTTT. Translating gives CSVIYLTGSGTDTQYF.

This clonotype has at least ten counts. The chain uses TRBV5-1 and TRBJ1-5, with D uncertain. Germline V CDR1 and CDR2: SGHRS, YFSETQ. The V end lost 1 base, the J end lost 3 bases, and 11 bases lay between the germline ends. This CDR3 has 15 residues. The CDR3 DNA reads as TGCGCCAGCAGCTTGAGTGGTTCGGTCAATCAGCCCCAGCATTTT. Translated, it gives CASSLSGSVNQPQHF.

This clonotype turned up a few times. J is TRBJ2-5 and V is TRBV6-2 or TRBV6-3; perhaps TRBD1 as D (5 bases). The DNA end favors TRBJ2-7, so the J call may be wrong. The length of the CDR3 is 15 residues. CDR1 and CDR2 (germline): MNHEY, SVGEGT. The CDR3 coding sequence is TGTGCCAGCAGTTACTCCGGTGGGTCTACAGGCGAGCAGTACTTC. Protein sequence: CASSYSGGSTGEQYF.

The chain employs TRBV30 and TRBJ1-2; D gene ambiguous. V dropped 6 bases and J dropped 0 bases, with 11 bases sitting between them. This CDR3 has 13 residues. The germline CDR1 and CDR2 sequences are GTSNPN and SVGIG (reference sequence). CDR3 protein: CACLDNPNYGYTF. DNA of the CDR3: TGTGCCTGCCTTGACAACCCTAACTATGGCTACACCTTC. Filled out from reference TRBV30 and TRBJ1-2, the complete variable domain reads SQTIHQWPATLVQPVGSPLSLECTVEGTSNPNLYWYRQAAGRGLQLLFYSVGIGQISSEVPQNLSASRPQDRQFILSSKKLLLSDSGFYLCACLDNPNYGYTFGSGTRLTVV.

Remarks on this clonotype: This CDR3 is missing its conserved last phenylalanine or tryptophan, likely due to a read error. The limits of the CDR3 on the DNA are not certain, so only TCRdb's listed CDR3 is given. The J gene is TRBJ1-2, the V gene TRBV29-1; the DNA was not compared with TRBD1, the D call given in the table. 14 amino acids form the CDR3, both terminal residues included. Germline V gene sequence: CDR1 SQVTM, CDR2 ANQGSEA. CDR3: CSVGLGAENYGHTV.

This sequence joins TRBV20-1 and TRBJ2-5, with TRBD2 as a possible D gene (6 bases). CDR1 is DFQATT and CDR2 is SNEGSKA in the germline V gene (reference sequence). The V and J ends lost 1 base and 2 bases respectively, with 8 bases between them. This CDR3 region has 13 residues. CDR3 DNA sequence: TGCAGTGCTAGAGTGACTAGACAAGAGACCCAGTACTTC. Protein product: CSARVTRQETQYF.

This chain joins TRBV9 and TRBJ2-1, with 10 bases fitting TRBD2. The V segment lost 4 bases and the J segment 8 bases; nucleotides outside the gene matches: 9. CDR1 SGDLS and CDR2 YYNGEE come from the germline V gene. The length of the CDR3 is 15 residues. The CDR3 DNA reads TGTGCCAGCAGCAAACGGACTAGCGGAAGGGATGAGCAGTTCTTC. Amino acids: CASSKRTSGRDEQFF.

This clonotype has a count of ten or more. This rearrangement joins TRBV5-1 to TRBJ2-1, with 8 positions matching TRBD1. Per the germline V gene, CDR1 is SGHRS and CDR2 is YFSETQ. The J segment lost 6 bases and the V segment lost 4 bases, leaving 9 bases of the junction unmatched. The length of the CDR3 is 15 residues. CDR3 coding DNA: TGCGCCAGCAGCCCAGGACAGGGTTGGGGCAATGAGCAGTTCTTC. It encodes CASSPGQGWGNEQFF.

This clonotype has a count of ten or more. V is TRBV6-2 or TRBV6-3 and J is TRBJ2-5; possible D gene TRBD2, 6 bases. CDR1 and CDR2 (germline): MNHEY, SVGEGT. V shed 4 bases and J shed 8 bases, with 23 bases lying between them. The CDR3 is 16 amino acids. The CDR3 region is CASSSRTGRQPPTQYF. CDR3 bases: TGTGCCAGCAGTTCCCGTACCGGGAGACAACCCCCAACCCAGTACTTC.

V and J are TRBV20-1 and TRBJ1-2, with D possibly being TRBD1 (6 bases). Germline-derived CDR1 and CDR2 are DFQATT and SNEGSKA (reference sequence). Trimming pared 3 bases from V and 0 bases from J, leaving 14 bases between. This CDR3 spans 15 amino acids. CDR3 DNA sequence: TGCAGTGCTAGCCAGGACAGCTACTCTAACTATGGCTACACCTTC. Its translation is CSASQDSYSNYGYTF.

CDR3 nucleotides: TGTGCCTCCGGGCAGAGCAACAATGAGCAGTACTTC. Its translation: CASGQSNNEQYF. V gene TRBV7-6 combines with J gene TRBJ2-7; D gene uncertain. V dropped 11 bases and J dropped 7 bases, with 18 bases sitting between them. Germline V lookup: CDR1 SGHVS, CDR2 FNYEAQ. CDR3 length: 12 amino acids. Full variable domain (missing parts from reference TRBV7-6 and TRBJ2-7): GAGVSQSPRYKVTKRGQDVALRCDPISGHVSLYWYRQALGQGPEFLTYFNYEAQQDKSGLPNDRFSAERPEGSISTLTIQRTEQRDSAMYRCASGQSNNEQYFGPGTRLTVT.

CDR3 amino acids: CASSYTGTQETQYF. Written as DNA, the CDR3 is TGTGCCAGCAGCTACACAGGGACACAAGAGACCCAGTACTTC. The rearrangement uses TRBV11-2 and TRBJ2-5, with D perhaps matching TRBD1 (6 bases). V lost 4 bases and J lost 2, with 11 bases in between. In germline, CDR1 is SGHAT, CDR2 FQNNGV. The CDR3 sequence is 14 residues long. Variable domain in full (rest from reference TRBV11-2 and TRBJ2-5): EAGVAQSPRYKIIEKRQSVAFWCNPISGHATLYWYQQILGQGPKLLIQFQNNGVVDDSQLPKDRFSAERLKGVDSTLKIQPAKLEDSAVYLCASSYTGTQETQYFGPGTRLLVL.